This TCR beta chain was documented in a study of blood T cell repertoires in COVID-19 (dated by TCRdb to between 2020 and 2021). As for the study more broadly: Recovered participants in ImmuneRACE Cohort 3 were defined by two consecutive negative NP/OP PCR tests, clearance by a healthcare professional, or resolution of symptoms. The dataset comprised deeply sampled blood TCRbeta repertoires from subjects exposed to, actively infected with, or recovered from COVID-19. Nearly every sample came with metadata listing a de-identified subject ID, COVID-19 status, age in years and sex. A freely available public database, intended as a resource for researchers studying the immune response to SARS-CoV-2, is where the repertoires were released. Where HLA class I and class II types were available, the types were taken from metadata supplied by the sample provider, not from assay-based typing. The prospective study material was composed of cDNA or gDNA derived from T cells, B-cell-depleted T cells, or PBMCs. Collaborator samples came from the United States, Italy and Spain and covered acute and convalescent phases of COVID-19. Samples were obtained from the ongoing ImmuneRACE study (first 160 participants) and from about 1,300 subjects provided by 6 global collaborators. Overall study outcomes, separate from this receptor: The amount of clinical and demographic metadata varied by source and participant and was provided uncurated.

In the prospective study, participants were roughly 18 to 95 years old, resided in approximately 22 geographic areas of the United States, and were enrolled through a virtual design. In the prospective study, participants were assigned to cohorts based on the clinical history participants reported in a screening survey and a study questionnaire. In the prospective study, whole blood, serum and a nasopharyngeal or oropharyngeal swab were collected from each participant by mobile phlebotomists. Over a roughly 2-month period, participants in the prospective study had the option of providing additional blood draws and questionnaires. Blood samples from the prospective study were shipped frozen or at room temperature prior to DNA extraction. As to this clone: It lacks a known antigen. It has no much larger one-base neighbor in the sample; base qualities were not kept.

TCRbeta CDR3 regions were amplified from genomic DNA using the immunoSEQ Assay, a bias-controlled multiplex PCR. The source study handled its data this way. The number of nucleated cells in each sample was estimated from the amplification of reference gene primers within the assay. To quantify the absolute abundance of each unique TCRbeta CDR3 rearrangement, sequence reads were collapsed and filtered. For each sample, productive Simpson clonality was calculated by taking the square root of Simpson's diversity index across productive rearrangements. TCRdb retrieved this table from immuneACCESS and kept in-frame rearrangements only. Not all clones are present; in checked studies, unresolved V genes account for under half, and no reason is known for the remainder. The DNA gave D and trimming, while V, J and clone size come from that table. Recorded for this sample are hundreds of thousands of clones; 88% of them occurred a single time. Of the sample, roughly 2% is held by the ten largest clones.

V drops 1 base and J drops 4 bases, leaving 7 bases in between. CDR1 and CDR2 are drawn from the germline V gene: SGHAT, FQNNGV. Reading from cysteine to phenylalanine, the CDR3 counts 14 amino acids. Here the CDR3 DNA is all that survives: 42 bases in frame from base 1. Sequenced input: PBMCs or T cells enriched from blood (not recorded which). The sequence derives from an older woman in a cohort exposed to, infected with or recovered from COVID-19 (not recorded which). This chain is built from TRBV11-2 and TRBJ2-2; TRBD1 is a possible D gene, resting on 5 matching bases. The DNA sequence follows: TGTGCCAGCAGCTTAGGACAGACCACCGGGGAGCTGTTTTTT. Translation gives CASSLGQTTGELFF.